A selection of T cell receptor beta chains follows, all from one sample in a study of spatial heterogeneity in lung cancer. One entry per CDR3 protein results from TCRdb running MiXCR on the 5' RACE reads. The sample shows about 28,000 distinct CDR3 sequences, roughly 7.4% of them seen only once. Sequences were derived from lung tumor tissue, sampled at surgery. The receptor source for this set is a male donor with early-stage non-small cell lung cancer. Each CDR3 is given with its conserved first and last residue. D genes are given only for firm matches. Size is stated for part of the rows, as once, few or many counts, or as a class when the clone is expanded.

d_gene: .
abundance: many
j_gene: TRBJ1-6
v_gene: TRBV5-1
CDR3aa: CASSLDRANSPLHF
CDR3nt: TGCGCCAGCAGCTTGGACAGGGCTAATTCACCCCTCCACTTT

d_gene: .
abundance: many
j_gene: TRBJ1-1
v_gene: TRBV15
CDR3aa: CATSRVGGTEAFF
CDR3nt: TGTGCCACCAGCAGAGTAGGGGGCACTGAAGCTTTCTTT

d_gene: .
abundance: .
j_gene: TRBJ1-5
v_gene: TRBV6-2/TRBV6-3
CDR3aa: CASRDGGVTQHF
CDR3nt: TGTGCCAGCCGGGACGGGGGAGTGACCCAGCATTTT

d_gene: .
abundance: many
j_gene: TRBJ2-3
v_gene: TRBV29-1
CDR3aa: CSVERVTGDTQYF
CDR3nt: TGCAGCGTTGAACGGGTAACCGGAGATACGCAGTATTTT

d_gene: .
abundance: many
j_gene: TRBJ2-1
v_gene: TRBV9
CDR3aa: CASSVGRGTYNEQFF
CDR3nt: TGTGCCAGCAGCGTAGGTCGGGGGACCTACAATGAGCAGTTCTTC

d_gene: .
abundance: few
j_gene: TRBJ1-2
v_gene: TRBV20-1
CDR3aa: CSALTLGNYGYTF
CDR3nt: TGCAGTGCCCTCACTCTGGGGAACTATGGCTACACCTTC

d_gene: .
abundance: .
j_gene: TRBJ2-3
v_gene: TRBV28
CDR3aa: CASTSSTDTQYF
CDR3nt: TGTGCCAGCACGTCTAGCACAGATACGCAGTATTTT

d_gene: .
abundance: .
j_gene: TRBJ2-1
v_gene: TRBV5-1
CDR3aa: CASSPEWVYNEQFF
CDR3nt: TGCGCCAGCAGCCCGGAATGGGTGTACAATGAGCAGTTCTTC

d_gene: .
abundance: many
j_gene: TRBJ2-5
v_gene: TRBV29-1
CDR3aa: CSLLSGRAETQYF
CDR3nt: TGCAGCCTACTGAGCGGCAGGGCGGAGACCCAGTACTTC

d_gene: .
abundance: many
j_gene: TRBJ2-5
v_gene: TRBV6-6
CDR3aa: CASSYSHVSETQYF
CDR3nt: TGTGCCAGCAGTTACTCGCATGTTTCGGAGACCCAGTACTTC

d_gene: .
abundance: .
j_gene: TRBJ2-6
v_gene: TRBV5-4
CDR3aa: CASSLFQGNAGANVLTF
CDR3nt: TGTGCCAGCAGCTTGTTCCAGGGGAATGCTGGGGCCAACGTCCTGACTTTC

d_gene: .
abundance: many
j_gene: TRBJ2-6
v_gene: TRBV28
CDR3aa: CASSSVGGGGANVLTF
CDR3nt: TGTGCCAGCAGTTCCGTTGGGGGAGGAGGGGCCAACGTCCTGACTTTC

d_gene: .
abundance: .
j_gene: TRBJ2-3
v_gene: TRBV6-2/TRBV6-3
CDR3aa: CASKERGTAYTDTQYF
CDR3nt: TGTGCCAGCAAAGAACGAGGGACTGCCTACACAGATACGCAGTATTTT

d_gene: TRBD1
abundance: many
j_gene: TRBJ1-4
v_gene: TRBV4-3
CDR3aa: CASSRTGTGDEKLFF
CDR3nt: TGCGCCAGCAGCCGGACCGGGACAGGGGACGAAAAACTGTTTTTT

d_gene: TRBD1
abundance: few
j_gene: TRBJ1-6
v_gene: TRBV7-2
CDR3aa: CASSPSRTGYSPLHF
CDR3nt: TGTGCCAGCAGCCCCTCTCGGACAGGGTATTCACCCCTCCACTTT

d_gene: TRBD2
abundance: few
j_gene: TRBJ2-1
v_gene: TRBV20-1
CDR3aa: CSASGTRSSYNEQFF
CDR3nt: TGCAGTGCTAGCGGGACTAGAAGCTCCTACAATGAGCAGTTCTTC

d_gene: .
abundance: many
j_gene: TRBJ1-4
v_gene: TRBV12-3/TRBV12-4
CDR3aa: CASRAGSHVDEKLFF
CDR3nt: TGTGCCAGCAGAGCAGGGAGCCACGTTGATGAAAAACTGTTTTTT

d_gene: TRBD1
abundance: many
j_gene: TRBJ2-5
v_gene: TRBV18
CDR3aa: CASSDGTGAQETQYF
CDR3nt: TGTGCCAGCTCAGATGGGACAGGGGCACAAGAGACCCAGTACTTC

d_gene: TRBD1
abundance: few
j_gene: TRBJ1-1
v_gene: TRBV6-2/TRBV6-3
CDR3aa: CASSYPGQREAFF
CDR3nt: TGTGCCAGCAGTTACCCGGGACAGCGTGAAGCTTTCTTT

d_gene: .
abundance: many
j_gene: TRBJ2-7
v_gene: TRBV6-1
CDR3aa: CASSARGIDEQYF
CDR3nt: TGTGCCAGCAGTGCCCGGGGAATCGACGAGCAGTACTTC

d_gene: TRBD1
abundance: .
j_gene: TRBJ1-2
v_gene: TRBV7-2
CDR3aa: CASSLDYRGSLGYGYTF
CDR3nt: TGTGCCAGCAGCTTGGATTACAGGGGGAGTCTTGGCTATGGCTACACCTTC

d_gene: TRBD2
abundance: few
j_gene: TRBJ2-5
v_gene: TRBV6-2/TRBV6-3
CDR3aa: CATRTSGGWAQYF
CDR3nt: TGTGCCACCAGGACTAGCGGGGGTTGGGCCCAGTACTTC

d_gene: .
abundance: few
j_gene: TRBJ2-5
v_gene: TRBV5-5
CDR3aa: CASSFRGKETQYF
CDR3nt: TGTGCCAGCAGCTTTAGGGGAAAGGAGACCCAGTACTTC

d_gene: TRBD2
abundance: .
j_gene: TRBJ2-4
v_gene: TRBV5-5
CDR3aa: CASSLSGGIAKNIQYF
CDR3nt: TGTGCCAGCAGCTTGTCGGGAGGTATAGCCAAAAACATTCAGTACTTC

d_gene: .
abundance: many
j_gene: TRBJ2-3
v_gene: TRBV5-1
CDR3aa: CASSLDQGDTQYF
CDR3nt: TGCGCCAGCAGCTTGGATCAGGGGGATACGCAGTATTTT

d_gene: .
abundance: few
j_gene: TRBJ1-2
v_gene: TRBV27
CDR3aa: CASSFSGLDNYGYTF
CDR3nt: TGTGCCAGCAGTTTTTCGGGGTTGGATAACTATGGCTACACCTTC

d_gene: .
abundance: many
j_gene: TRBJ2-7
v_gene: TRBV20-1
CDR3aa: CSVTEGVEQYF
CDR3nt: TGCAGTGTTACGGAGGGCGTCGAGCAGTACTTC

d_gene: TRBD1
abundance: many
j_gene: TRBJ1-2
v_gene: TRBV6-5
CDR3aa: CASSFGTGSPYGYTF
CDR3nt: TGTGCCAGCAGTTTCGGGACAGGCTCACCCTATGGCTACACCTTC

d_gene: .
abundance: few
j_gene: TRBJ2-3
v_gene: TRBV2
CDR3aa: CASSEEGTDTQYF
CDR3nt: TGTGCCAGCAGTGAAGAGGGCACAGATACGCAGTATTTT

d_gene: .
abundance: many
j_gene: TRBJ2-2
v_gene: TRBV5-1
CDR3aa: CASSLGRGELFF
CDR3nt: TGCGCCAGCAGCTTGGGGCGCGGGGAGCTGTTTTTT

d_gene: .
abundance: few
j_gene: TRBJ2-5
v_gene: TRBV7-9
CDR3aa: CASSLVRETQYF
CDR3nt: TGTGCCAGCAGCTTAGTACGGGAGACCCAGTACTTC

d_gene: .
abundance: many
j_gene: TRBJ1-1
v_gene: TRBV5-1
CDR3aa: CASSFDGNTEAFF
CDR3nt: TGCGCCAGCAGCTTCGACGGGAACACTGAAGCTTTCTTT

d_gene: .
abundance: few
j_gene: TRBJ1-6
v_gene: TRBV7-8
CDR3aa: CASTTVPASYNSPLHF
CDR3nt: TGTGCCAGCACCACCGTGCCAGCCTCCTATAATTCACCCCTCCACTTT

d_gene: TRBD1
abundance: many
j_gene: TRBJ1-1
v_gene: TRBV2
CDR3aa: CASSDRGLTEAFF
CDR3nt: TGTGCCAGCAGTGACAGGGGGCTCACTGAAGCTTTCTTT

d_gene: .
abundance: many
j_gene: TRBJ2-3
v_gene: TRBV11-2
CDR3aa: CASSFTGTSTDTQYF
CDR3nt: TGTGCCAGCAGCTTTACGGGTACTTCCACAGATACGCAGTATTTT

d_gene: TRBD1
abundance: .
j_gene: TRBJ2-5
v_gene: TRBV6-2/TRBV6-3
CDR3aa: CASSGQGKTQYF
CDR3nt: TGTGCCAGCAGCGGACAGGGAAAGACCCAGTACTTC

d_gene: .
abundance: many
j_gene: TRBJ2-5
v_gene: TRBV3-1
CDR3aa: CASSGSPQETQYF
CDR3nt: TGTGCCAGCAGCGGGAGCCCCCAAGAGACCCAGTACTTC

d_gene: .
abundance: many
j_gene: TRBJ2-5
v_gene: TRBV7-9
CDR3aa: CASSLGLPQETQYF
CDR3nt: TGTGCCAGCAGCTTAGGGCTACCCCAAGAGACCCAGTACTTC

d_gene: TRBD1
abundance: many
j_gene: TRBJ2-1
v_gene: TRBV27
CDR3aa: CASSLLGGAGQFF
CDR3nt: TGTGCCAGCAGTTTACTAGGGGGCGCGGGGCAGTTCTTC

d_gene: TRBD1
abundance: .
j_gene: TRBJ2-7
v_gene: TRBV12-3/TRBV12-4
CDR3aa: CASGSTATGRYEQYF
CDR3nt: TGTGCCAGCGGGTCCACGGCGACAGGGCGGTACGAGCAGTACTTC

d_gene: .
abundance: .
j_gene: TRBJ2-3
v_gene: TRBV10-3
CDR3aa: CAISETQSTDTQYF
CDR3nt: TGTGCCATCAGTGAAACACAGAGCACAGATACGCAGTATTTT

d_gene: .
abundance: many
j_gene: TRBJ1-3
v_gene: TRBV20-1
CDR3aa: CSARRWGHTGNTIYF
CDR3nt: TGCAGTGCTCGCAGATGGGGGCACACTGGAAACACCATATATTTT

d_gene: .
abundance: many
j_gene: TRBJ2-3
v_gene: TRBV7-2
CDR3aa: CASSLRGLVDTQYF
CDR3nt: TGTGCCAGCAGCTTACGGGGCCTAGTAGATACGCAGTATTTT

d_gene: .
abundance: many
j_gene: TRBJ2-1
v_gene: TRBV5-1
CDR3aa: CASSTRTVENYNEQFF
CDR3nt: TGCGCCAGCAGCACCCGTACAGTAGAGAACTACAATGAGCAGTTCTTC

d_gene: .
abundance: many
j_gene: TRBJ2-3
v_gene: TRBV5-4
CDR3aa: CASSLVAGAQTDTQYF
CDR3nt: TGTGCCAGCAGCTTGGTTGCGGGGGCCCAAACAGATACGCAGTATTTT

d_gene: .
abundance: .
j_gene: TRBJ2-7
v_gene: TRBV6-1
CDR3aa: CASSRDSNSYEQYF
CDR3nt: TGTGCCAGCAGTAGGGACTCCAACTCCTACGAGCAGTACTTC

d_gene: TRBD1
abundance: many
j_gene: TRBJ2-2
v_gene: TRBV19
CDR3aa: CASSYDWTGITGELFF
CDR3nt: TGTGCCAGTAGCTACGACTGGACAGGCATCACCGGGGAGCTGTTTTTT

d_gene: .
abundance: many
j_gene: TRBJ1-4
v_gene: TRBV5-4
CDR3aa: CASSLRGANEKLFF
CDR3nt: TGTGCCAGCAGCTTGAGGGGGGCTAATGAAAAACTGTTTTTT

d_gene: TRBD1
abundance: few
j_gene: TRBJ1-1
v_gene: TRBV25-1
CDR3aa: CASSELAGTGDGNTEAFF
CDR3nt: TGTGCCAGCAGTGAACTTGCGGGGACAGGCGACGGGAACACTGAAGCTTTCTTT

d_gene: .
abundance: many
j_gene: TRBJ2-5
v_gene: TRBV20-1
CDR3aa: CSAKDSGLGETQYF
CDR3nt: TGCAGTGCTAAAGATTCGGGGCTGGGGGAGACCCAGTACTTC

d_gene: .
abundance: many
j_gene: TRBJ2-3
v_gene: TRBV5-1
CDR3aa: CASSLGEWGTDTQYF
CDR3nt: TGCGCCAGCAGCTTGGGAGAATGGGGGACAGATACGCAGTATTTT

d_gene: .
abundance: few
j_gene: TRBJ1-1
v_gene: TRBV4-2
CDR3aa: CASSQAPNTEAFF
CDR3nt: TGTGCCAGCAGCCAAGCACCTAACACTGAAGCTTTCTTT

d_gene: TRBD2
abundance: few
j_gene: TRBJ2-7
v_gene: TRBV4-2
CDR3aa: CASSQQRGASYEQYF
CDR3nt: TGTGCCAGCAGCCAGCAGCGGGGGGCCTCCTACGAGCAGTACTTC

d_gene: .
abundance: .
j_gene: TRBJ2-3
v_gene: TRBV12-3/TRBV12-4
CDR3aa: CASSFGTLTDTQYF
CDR3nt: TGTGCCAGCAGTTTCGGGACTCTCACAGATACGCAGTATTTT

d_gene: .
abundance: few
j_gene: TRBJ1-4
v_gene: TRBV5-1
CDR3aa: CASSLAPATNEKLFF
CDR3nt: TGCGCCAGCAGCTTGGCCCCTGCAACTAATGAAAAACTGTTTTTT